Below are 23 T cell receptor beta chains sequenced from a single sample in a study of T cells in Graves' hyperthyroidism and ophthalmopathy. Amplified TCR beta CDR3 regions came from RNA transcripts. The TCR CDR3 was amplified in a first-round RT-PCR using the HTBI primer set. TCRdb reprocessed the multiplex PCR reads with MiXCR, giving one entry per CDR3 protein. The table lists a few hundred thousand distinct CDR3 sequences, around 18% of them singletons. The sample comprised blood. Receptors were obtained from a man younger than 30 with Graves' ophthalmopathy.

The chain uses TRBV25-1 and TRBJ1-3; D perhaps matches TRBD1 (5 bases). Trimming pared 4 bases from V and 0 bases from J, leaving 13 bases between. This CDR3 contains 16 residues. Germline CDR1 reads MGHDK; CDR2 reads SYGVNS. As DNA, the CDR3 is TGTGCCAGCAGTGGGGGGGGGGATAGCTCTGGAAACACCATATATTTT. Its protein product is CASSGGGDSSGNTIYF.

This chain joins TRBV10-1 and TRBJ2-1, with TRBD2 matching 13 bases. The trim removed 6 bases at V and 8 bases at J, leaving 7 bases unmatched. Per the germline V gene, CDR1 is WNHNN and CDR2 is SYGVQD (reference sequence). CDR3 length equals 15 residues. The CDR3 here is CASSSGTSGKDEQFF. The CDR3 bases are TGCGCCAGCAGCTCGGGGACTAGCGGGAAGGATGAGCAGTTCTTC.

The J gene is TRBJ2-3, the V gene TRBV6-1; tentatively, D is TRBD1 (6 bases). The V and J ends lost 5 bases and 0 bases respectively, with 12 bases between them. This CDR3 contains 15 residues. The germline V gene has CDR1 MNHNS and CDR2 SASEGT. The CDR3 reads CASSPDSMSTDTQYF. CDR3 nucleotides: TGTGCCAGCAGTCCGGACAGTATGAGCACAGATACGCAGTATTTT.

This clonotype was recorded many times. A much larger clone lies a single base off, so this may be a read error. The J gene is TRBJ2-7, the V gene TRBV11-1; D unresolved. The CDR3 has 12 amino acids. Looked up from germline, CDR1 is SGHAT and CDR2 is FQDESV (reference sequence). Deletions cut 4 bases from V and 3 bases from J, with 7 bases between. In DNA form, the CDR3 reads TGTGCCAGCAGCTCCAGGTACTACGAGCAGTACTTC. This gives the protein CASSSRYYEQYF. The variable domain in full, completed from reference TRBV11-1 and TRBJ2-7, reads EAEVAQSPRYKITEKSQAVAFWCDPISGHATLYWYRQILGQGPELLVQFQDESVVDDSQLPKDRFSAERLKGVDSTLKIQPAELGDSAMYLCASSSRYYEQYFGPGTRLTVT.

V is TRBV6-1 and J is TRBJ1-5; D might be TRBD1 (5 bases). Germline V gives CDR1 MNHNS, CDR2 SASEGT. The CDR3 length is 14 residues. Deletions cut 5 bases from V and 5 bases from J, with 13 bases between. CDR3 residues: CASSPDSGDQPQHF. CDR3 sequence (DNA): TGTGCCAGCAGTCCTGACAGCGGCGATCAGCCCCAGCATTTT.

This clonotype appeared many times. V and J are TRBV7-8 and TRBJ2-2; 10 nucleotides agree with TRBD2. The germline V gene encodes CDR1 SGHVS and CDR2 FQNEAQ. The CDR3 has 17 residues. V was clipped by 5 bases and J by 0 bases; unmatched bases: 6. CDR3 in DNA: TGTGCCAGCAGCGTGGGACTAGCGATCGCGAACACCGGGGAGCTGTTTTTT. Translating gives CASSVGLAIANTGELFF.

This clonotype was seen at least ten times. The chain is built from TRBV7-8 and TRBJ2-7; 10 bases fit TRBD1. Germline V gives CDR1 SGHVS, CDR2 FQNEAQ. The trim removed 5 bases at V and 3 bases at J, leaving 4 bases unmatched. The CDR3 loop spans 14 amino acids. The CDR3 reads CASSDRDRGYEQYF. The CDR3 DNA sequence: TGTGCCAGCAGCGACCGGGACAGGGGCTACGAGCAGTACTTC.

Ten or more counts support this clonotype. The CDR3 nucleotides are TGTGCCAGCAGCCCGCAGGGGCGAGGCTACACCTTC. Its protein is CASSPQGRGYTF. The chain links TRBV7-9 to TRBJ1-2, with a possible D match to TRBD1 (6 bases). V was shortened by 5 bases and J by 8 bases, with 12 bases between the two germline ends. The CDR3 runs 12 residues. Germline-derived CDR1 and CDR2 are SEHNR and FQNEAQ (reference sequence).

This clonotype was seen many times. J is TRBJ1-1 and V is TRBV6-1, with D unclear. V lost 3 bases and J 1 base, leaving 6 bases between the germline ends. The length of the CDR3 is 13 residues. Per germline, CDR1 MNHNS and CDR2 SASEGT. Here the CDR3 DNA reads TGTGCCAGCAGTGACTCACGGAACACTGAAGCTTTCTTT. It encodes CASSDSRNTEAFF.

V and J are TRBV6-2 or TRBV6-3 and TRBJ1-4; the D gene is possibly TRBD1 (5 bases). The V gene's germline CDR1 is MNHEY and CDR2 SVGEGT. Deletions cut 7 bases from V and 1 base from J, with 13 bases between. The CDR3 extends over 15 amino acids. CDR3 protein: CASTPRGGTNEKLFF. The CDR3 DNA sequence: TGTGCCAGCACCCCGCGGGGGGGAACTAATGAAAAACTGTTTTTT.

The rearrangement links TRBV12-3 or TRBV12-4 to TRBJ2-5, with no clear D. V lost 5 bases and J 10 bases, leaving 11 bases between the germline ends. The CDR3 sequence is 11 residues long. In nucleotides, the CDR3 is TGTGCCAGCAGTGGTATGACAAGCCAGTACTTC. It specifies CASSGMTSQYF.

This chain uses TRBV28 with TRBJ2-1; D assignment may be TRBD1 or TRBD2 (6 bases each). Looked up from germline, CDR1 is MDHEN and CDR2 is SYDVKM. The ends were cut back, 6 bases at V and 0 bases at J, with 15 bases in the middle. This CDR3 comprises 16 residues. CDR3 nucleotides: TGTGCCAGCAGCCATACGGGGGCTAGCTCCTACAATGAGCAGTTCTTC. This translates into CASSHTGASSYNEQFF.

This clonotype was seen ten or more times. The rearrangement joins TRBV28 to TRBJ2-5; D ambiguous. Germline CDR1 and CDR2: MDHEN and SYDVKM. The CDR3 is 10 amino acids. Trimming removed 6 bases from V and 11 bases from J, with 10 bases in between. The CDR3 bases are TGTGCCAGCAGCACTACCCATCAGTACTTC. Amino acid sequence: CASSTTHQYF.

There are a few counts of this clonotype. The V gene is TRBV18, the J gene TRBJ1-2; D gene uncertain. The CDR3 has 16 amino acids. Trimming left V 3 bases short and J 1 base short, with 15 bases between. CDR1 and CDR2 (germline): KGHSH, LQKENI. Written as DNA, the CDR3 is TGTGCCAGCTCACCCCAGACATCCGAGTTTAACTATGGCTACACCTTC. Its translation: CASSPQTSEFNYGYTF.

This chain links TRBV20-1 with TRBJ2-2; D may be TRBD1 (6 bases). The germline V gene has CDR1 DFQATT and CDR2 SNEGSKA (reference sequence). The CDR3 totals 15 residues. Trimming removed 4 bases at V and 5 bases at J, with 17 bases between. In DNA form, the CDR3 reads TGCAGTGCTACCGCAGGGGTAAAGGTTACCGGGGAGCTGTTTTTT. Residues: CSATAGVKVTGELFF.

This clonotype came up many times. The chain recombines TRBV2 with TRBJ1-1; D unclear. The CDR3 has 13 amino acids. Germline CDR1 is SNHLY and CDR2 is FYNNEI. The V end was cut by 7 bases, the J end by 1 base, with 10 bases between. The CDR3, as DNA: TGTGCCAGCAACCCGGGCCAGAACACTGAAGCTTTCTTT. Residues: CASNPGQNTEAFF.

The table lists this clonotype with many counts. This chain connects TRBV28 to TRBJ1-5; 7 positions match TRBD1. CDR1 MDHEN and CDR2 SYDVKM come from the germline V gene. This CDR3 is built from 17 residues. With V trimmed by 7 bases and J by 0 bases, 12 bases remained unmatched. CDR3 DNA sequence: TGTGCCAGCACCCGTCGGGACAGTATCTATAGCAATCAGCCCCAGCATTTT. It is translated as CASTRRDSIYSNQPQHF.

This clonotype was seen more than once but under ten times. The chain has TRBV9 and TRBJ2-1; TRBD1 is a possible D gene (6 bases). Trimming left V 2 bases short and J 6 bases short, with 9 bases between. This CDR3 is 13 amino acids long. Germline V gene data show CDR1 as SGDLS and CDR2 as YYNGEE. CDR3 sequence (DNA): TGTGCCAGCAGCGTTCAGGGGTCCAATGAGCAGTTCTTC. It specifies CASSVQGSNEQFF.

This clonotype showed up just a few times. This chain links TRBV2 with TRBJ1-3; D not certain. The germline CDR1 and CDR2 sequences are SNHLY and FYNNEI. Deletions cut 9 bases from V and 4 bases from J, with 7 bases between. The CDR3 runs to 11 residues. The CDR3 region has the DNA TGTGCCAGAAACTCCGGAAACACCATATATTTT. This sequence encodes CARNSGNTIYF.

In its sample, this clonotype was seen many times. The CDR3 nucleotides read TGTGCCAGCAGTTTTAGTGTCAGGGACTATAGCAATCAGCCCCAGCATTTT. Translation: CASSFSVRDYSNQPQHF. The chain is built from TRBV12-3 or TRBV12-4 and TRBJ1-5, with D possibly being TRBD1 (5 bases). V gave up 3 bases and J gave up 0 bases, with 15 bases separating them. The CDR3 length is 17 residues.

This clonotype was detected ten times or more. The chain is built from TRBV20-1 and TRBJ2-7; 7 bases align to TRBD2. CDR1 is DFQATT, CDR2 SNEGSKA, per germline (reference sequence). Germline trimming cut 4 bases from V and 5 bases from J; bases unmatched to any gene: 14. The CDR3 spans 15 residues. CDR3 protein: CSATRGVGGIDEQYF. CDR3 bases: TGCAGTGCTACCCGCGGGGTGGGGGGGATCGACGAGCAGTACTTC.

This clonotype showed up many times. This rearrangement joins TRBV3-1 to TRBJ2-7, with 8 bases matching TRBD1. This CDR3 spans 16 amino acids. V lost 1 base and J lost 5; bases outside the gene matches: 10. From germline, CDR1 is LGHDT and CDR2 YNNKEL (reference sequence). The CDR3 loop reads CASSQVRETGVDEQYF. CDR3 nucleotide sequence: TGTGCCAGCAGCCAAGTTAGGGAGACAGGGGTCGACGAGCAGTACTTC.

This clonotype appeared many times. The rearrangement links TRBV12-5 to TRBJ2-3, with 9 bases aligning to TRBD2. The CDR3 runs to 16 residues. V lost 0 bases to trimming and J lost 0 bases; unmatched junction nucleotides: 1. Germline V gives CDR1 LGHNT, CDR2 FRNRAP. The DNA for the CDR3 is TGTGCTAGTGGTTTGGTAGCGGGGGGAAGCACAGATACGCAGTATTTT. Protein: CASGLVAGGSTDTQYF.